The clone carrying this TCR beta chain appeared a few times. Germline lookup yields CDR1 SNHLY and CDR2 FYNNEI. The length of the CDR3 is 14 residues. The ends were cut back, 6 bases at V and 0 bases at J, with 12 bases in the middle. Healthy Caucasians from Russia aged about 6 to 90 served as donors. This sample was taken from a study of blood T cells in healthy people across ages. PCR was performed a second time for roughly 7 to 12 cycles using a sample-barcoded 5' primer and a J-beta primer mix. TCRdb redid the calling of the 5' RACE reads with MiXCR, one entry per CDR3 protein. The sample consists of roughly 800,000 distinct CDR3 sequences, around 25% of them appearing once. These data were also filed under a second study, of T cells of mothers and their children.

This sequence was found in a boy younger than 18 in good health. The chain has TRBV2 and TRBJ2-7, with D perhaps matching TRBD2 (6 bases). Sequences were obtained from blood. CDR3 coding DNA: TGTGCCAGCAGCCGGGACGGGAGCTCCTACGAGCAGTACTTC. Amino acid sequence: CASSRDGSSYEQYF.